Listed below are T cell receptor beta chains from one sample, sequenced in a study of blood T cells in healthy people across ages. TCRdb fed the 5' RACE reads into MiXCR, producing one record per CDR3 protein. This table has roughly 1,800,000 distinct CDR3 sequences, roughly 52% appearing once. The sequencing sample was made of blood. The receptors here all came from a woman between 35 and 50 years old in good health. Both conserved end residues are part of each CDR3.

CDR3aa: CASSQEAFETQFF; v_gene: TRBV4-2
CDR3aa: CSARVGEAGYTF; v_gene: TRBV20-1
CDR3aa: CASSSLRTGVDYNEQFF; v_gene: TRBV6-1
CDR3aa: CASSPQVWTGTNEQFF; v_gene: TRBV7-3
CDR3aa: CASSAVTRYEQYF; v_gene: TRBV6-6
CDR3aa: CASSYEGGGEKLFF; v_gene: TRBV6-5
CDR3aa: CATSDSRKETQYF; v_gene: TRBV24-1
CDR3aa: CAISQGESGETQYF; v_gene: TRBV10-3
CDR3aa: CSVQGGERGFEQETQYF; v_gene: TRBV29-1
CDR3aa: CASSLDGGRIRQFF; v_gene: TRBV7-2
CDR3aa: CATSAGRGNEQYF; v_gene: TRBV15
CDR3aa: CASSPMGGFGGANVLTF; v_gene: TRBV6-6
CDR3aa: CASSRRDTRQETQYF; v_gene: TRBV7-9
CDR3aa: CASSLALTGINYGYTF; v_gene: TRBV7-9
CDR3aa: CASSYGVGTGSSDTQYF; v_gene: TRBV6-6
CDR3aa: CASRSRLGGETQYF; v_gene: TRBV27
CDR3aa: CSSRDRGRGRTEAFF; v_gene: TRBV29-1
CDR3aa: CASSLTRAVQETQYF; v_gene: TRBV7-3
CDR3aa: CSSGARSYNEQFF; v_gene: TRBV20-1
CDR3aa: CASSLAGLADTDTQYF; v_gene: TRBV13
CDR3aa: CASSFDRAGRTNEKLFF; v_gene: TRBV5-1
CDR3aa: CASSLGSGGIQETQYF; v_gene: TRBV7-9
CDR3aa: CASSPLTARSFYEQYF; v_gene: TRBV5-1
CDR3aa: CSVEEQLETQYF; v_gene: TRBV29-1
CDR3aa: CASSVGGRNNEQFF; v_gene: TRBV9
CDR3aa: CASSSSLGTANTEAFF; v_gene: TRBV11-2
CDR3aa: CASSPLGGPYEQYF; v_gene: TRBV6-1
CDR3aa: CSARTVYNEQFF; v_gene: TRBV20-1
CDR3aa: CASSQQYRGSNQPQHF; v_gene: TRBV4-3
CDR3aa: CASSPRPGQGEGYGYTF; v_gene: TRBV7-2
CDR3aa: CASSRQETYNEQFF; v_gene: TRBV4-1
CDR3aa: CASSVRETDTQYF; v_gene: TRBV7-6
CDR3aa: CASSHQTGQRTDTQYF; v_gene: TRBV4-1
CDR3aa: CASSDFAGGSHPNEQFF; v_gene: TRBV6-4
CDR3aa: CASSSRTGKESDEQYF; v_gene: TRBV7-9
CDR3aa: CATRGGANNEQFF; v_gene: TRBV11-1
CDR3aa: CASSPRSRANTGELFF; v_gene: TRBV7-2
CDR3aa: CSAKGSRTRGLERQFF; v_gene: TRBV20-1
CDR3aa: CASIGGGLNQPQHF; v_gene: TRBV6-2/TRBV6-3
CDR3aa: CASSLAATGYYEQYF; v_gene: TRBV5-6
CDR3aa: CASSLATGLSNQPQHF; v_gene: TRBV7-2
CDR3aa: CASRSTSSDTQYF; v_gene: TRBV2
CDR3aa: CASSLGSAPDAGETQYF; v_gene: TRBV7-2
CDR3aa: CASRDAPYQETQYF; v_gene: TRBV6-5
CDR3aa: CASSPYTGGRDTEAFF; v_gene: TRBV5-1
CDR3aa: CASSPLVGAGTQYF; v_gene: TRBV6-2/TRBV6-3
CDR3aa: CATSRALGAQETQYF; v_gene: TRBV15
CDR3aa: CASSNRAETQYF; v_gene: TRBV6-5
CDR3aa: CASSRLAGGPTGTDTQYF; v_gene: TRBV7-2
CDR3aa: CASSYPQGNSNQPQHF; v_gene: TRBV27
CDR3aa: CSVAWDSATYEQYF; v_gene: TRBV29-1
CDR3aa: CSATDREGTDTQYF; v_gene: TRBV20-1
CDR3aa: CASSQSTSDQETQYF; v_gene: TRBV5-1
CDR3aa: CAGSLRREAGGTQYF; v_gene: TRBV7-2